These 6 T cell receptor beta chains came from one sample sequenced in a study of T-cell memory formation after mild COVID-19. TCRdb ran MiXCR on the 5' RACE reads and lists one entry per CDR3 protein. The table records fewer than 550,000 distinct CDR3 sequences, about 19% of them present only once. Sequencing input: PBMCs or a T cell subset sorted from them (not recorded which). The receptor source for this set is an adult woman who had mild COVID-19 (a few samples of this study predate the infection). Cell type and time point are not known.

The chain combines TRBV12-3 or TRBV12-4 with TRBJ2-7, with D maybe TRBD2 (5 bases). Trimming shortened V by 6 bases and J by 5 bases, and 17 bases separated the two germline ends. This CDR3 contains 14 residues. The CDR3 loop is CASSPLSGSNEQYF. The CDR3 DNA sequence: TGTGCCAGCAGCCCGCTTTCTGGGAGCAACGAGCAGTACTTC.

Only a few counts were recorded for this clonotype. The CDR3 protein is CASSVGPKSYEQYF. The CDR3 region has the DNA TGTGCCAGCAGTGTGGGGCCGAAATCCTACGAGCAGTACTTC. The chain recombines TRBV6-1 with TRBJ2-7; perhaps TRBD1 as D (5 bases). CDR1 is MNHNS and CDR2 is SASEGT in the germline V gene. V was pared by 4 bases and J by 1 base, with 11 bases between. This CDR3 contains 14 residues.

There are many counts of this clonotype. V and J are TRBV3-1 and TRBJ2-7; weak D call: TRBD1 (6 bases). V lost 0 bases, J lost 5 bases, and 20 bases lay in between. Per the germline V gene, CDR1 is LGHDT and CDR2 is YNNKEL (reference sequence). The length of the CDR3 is 17 residues. Here the CDR3 reads CASSQDLIQGYRNEQYF. The CDR3 DNA sequence: TGTGCCAGCAGCCAAGACTTGATACAGGGATATCGCAACGAGCAGTACTTC.

This clonotype was counted only a few times. The rearrangement uses TRBV20-1 and TRBJ2-5; the match to TRBD1 covers 9 bases. With V trimmed by 5 bases and J by 4 bases, 5 bases remained unmatched. This CDR3 comprises 13 residues. CDR1 and CDR2 (germline): DFQATT, SNEGSKA (reference sequence). CDR3 sequence reads: CSADPGQGETQYF. CDR3 in DNA: TGCAGTGCTGATCCGGGACAGGGAGAGACCCAGTACTTC.

This chain connects TRBV27 to TRBJ2-7; D uncertain. The germline V and J ends were trimmed by 6 bases and 0 bases, with 9 bases remaining between them. The CDR3 spans 13 residues. Germline values: CDR1 MNHEY, CDR2 SMNVEV (reference sequence). CDR3 bases: TGTGCCAGCAGCCCAAACCTCTCCTACGAGCAGTACTTC. It is translated as CASSPNLSYEQYF.

This clonotype was observed a handful of times. The CDR3 coding sequence is TGTGCCAGCAGCTTAGAGCTTAGGGGTTGGGAGACCCAGTACTTC. Its translation: CASSLELRGWETQYF. The gene calls are TRBV7-4 and TRBJ2-5, with a weak D call TRBD1 (5 bases). The CDR3 has 15 amino acids. The ends were cut back, 1 base at V and 5 bases at J, with 14 bases in the middle. Germline V CDR1 and CDR2: SGHVT, SQSDAQ.